These 18 T cell receptor beta chains originate from one sample sequenced in a study of T cell responses to AZD1222 COVID-19 vaccine. The repertoire was sequenced with immunoSEQ multiplex PCR; TCRdb's copy has only in-frame clones and lacks some. The sample has 150,000 to 200,000 clones; roughly 92% are singletons. The sample consisted of peripheral blood, taken on day 0 of AZD1222 vaccination. Receptors originate from an adult in good health.

This clone was found a few times. The chain couples TRBV3-1 (or the pseudogene TRBV3-2) to TRBJ2-7, with 11 bases identical to TRBD2. After removal of 5 bases from V and 2 bases from J, the junction contained 5 bases not matched to a gene. The V gene's germline CDR1 is LGHDT and CDR2 YNNKEL (reference sequence). The CDR3 loop spans 15 amino acids. Here the CDR3 DNA reads TGTGCCAGCAGCGCAGGGACTAGCGGAACCTACGAGCAGTACTTC. Residues: CASSAGTSGTYEQYF.

This clone was observed once. The chain is built from TRBV29-1 and TRBJ2-7, with D tentatively TRBD2 (6 bases). V lost 7 bases, J lost 2 bases, and 21 bases lay in between. The CDR3 is made up of 15 amino acids. CDR1 is SQVTM, CDR2 ANQGSEA, per germline. CDR3 DNA sequence: TGCAGCGCCGGGGGAGCCAGGGCCTCCCCCTACGAGCAGTACTTC. This translates into CSAGGARASPYEQYF.

The V call is TRBV18, the J call TRBJ2-7; perhaps TRBD1 as D (7 bases). There are 16 residues in the CDR3. With 6 bases removed from V and 2 bases from J, the gap between germline ends came to 20 bases. CDR1 is KGHSH, CDR2 LQKENI, per germline. This CDR3 is CASSPPDRTTPYEQYF. The CDR3 DNA reads TGTGCCAGCTCCCCTCCGGACAGGACTACCCCCTACGAGCAGTACTTC.

The V call is TRBV19, the J call TRBJ1-4; D is perhaps TRBD1 (6 bases). The CDR3 runs 14 residues. V lost 3 bases to trimming and J lost 5 bases, with 10 bases between them. Germline lookup yields CDR1 LNHDA and CDR2 SQIVND (reference sequence). The CDR3 DNA is TGTGCCAGTAGTATCGGGGACACAAATGAAAAACTGTTTTTT. Translated, it gives CASSIGDTNEKLFF.

The CDR3 DNA sequence: TGCGCCAGCAGCGCTCGACTAGCGGGAGATACCGGGGAGCTGTTTTTT. It specifies CASSARLAGDTGELFF. The V and J genes are TRBV5-1 and TRBJ2-2, with 12 bases fitting TRBD2. CDR1 and CDR2 from the germline V gene are SGHRS and YFSETQ. The CDR3 runs 16 residues. V shed 4 bases, J shed 5 bases, and the junction held 6 bases outside the gene matches.

V gene TRBV12-5 combines with J gene TRBJ2-3; a weak D match, TRBD2 (6 bases). Trimming shortened V by 1 base and J by 2 bases, and 10 bases separated the two germline ends. CDR3 length: 15 residues. Per the germline V gene, CDR1 is LGHNT and CDR2 is FRNRAP. The CDR3 DNA reads as TGTGCTAGTGGTTTGGGTAGCGGAGTCACAGATACGCAGTATTTT. Amino acids: CASGLGSGVTDTQYF.

The rearrangement links TRBV5-1 to TRBJ1-1; 7 bases match TRBD1. The CDR3 consists of 15 residues. The J segment lost 3 bases and the V segment lost 3 bases, leaving 8 bases of the junction unmatched. Germline assignment: CDR1 SGHRS and CDR2 YFSETQ. In DNA form, the CDR3 reads TGCGCCAGCAGCTCCGGACAGGTTGTTGACACTGAAGCTTTCTTT. Amino acids: CASSSGQVVDTEAFF.

This chain uses TRBV2 with TRBJ2-1, with 12 bases matching TRBD1. Germline trimming cut 5 bases from V and 10 bases from J; bases unmatched to any gene: 9. The germline V gene has CDR1 SNHLY and CDR2 FYNNEI. CDR3 length: 15 amino acids. CDR3 sequence (DNA): TGTGCCAGCAGTCTTTTCGCCGGGACAGGGGGCGAGCAGTTCTTC. Protein product: CASSLFAGTGGEQFF.

The V and J genes are TRBV3-1 (or the pseudogene TRBV3-2) and TRBJ2-7; 7 positions match TRBD1. CDR1 and CDR2 (germline): LGHDT, YNNKEL (reference sequence). The CDR3 contains 15 residues. V lost 0 bases to trimming and J lost 3 bases; unmatched junction nucleotides: 5. CDR3 nucleotides: TGTGCCAGCAGCCAAGATCTGGCAGGGGGCTACGAGCAGTACTTC. Its translation: CASSQDLAGGYEQYF.

J is TRBJ1-3 and V is TRBV5-1; D unclear. CDR3 length: 16 residues. Germline assignment: CDR1 SGHRS and CDR2 YFSETQ. The V end lost 1 base, the J end lost 2 bases, and 13 bases lay between the germline ends. The CDR3 is CASSLNGGGPGNTIYF. CDR3 nucleotides: TGCGCCAGCAGCTTGAACGGTGGAGGGCCTGGAAACACCATATATTTT.

V gene TRBV29-1 combines with J gene TRBJ1-1; D is undetermined. V lost 5 bases and J 1 base, leaving 8 bases between the germline ends. The CDR3 covers 12 residues. The germline V gene encodes CDR1 SQVTM and CDR2 ANQGSEA. CDR3 amino acids: CSVRVGNTEAFF. The CDR3 DNA is TGCAGCGTTCGGGTCGGGAACACTGAAGCTTTCTTT.

The gene calls are TRBV13 and TRBJ2-2; D may be TRBD2 (6 bases). CDR1 is PRHDT and CDR2 is FYEKMQ in the germline V gene (reference sequence). The V and J ends lost 4 bases and 1 base respectively, with 19 bases between them. This CDR3 contains 18 residues. The CDR3 DNA follows: TGTGCCAGCAGCTCCACAGGACCTGGCGGGGTGAACACCGGGGAGCTGTTTTTT. Translated, it gives CASSSTGPGGVNTGELFF.

This clone was seen a handful of times. V usage is TRBV28 and J usage is TRBJ2-7; TRBD1 agrees at 8 bases. V was pared by 8 bases and J by 5 bases, with 5 bases of the junction left unmatched. The CDR3 runs 12 residues. Germline V gives CDR1 MDHEN, CDR2 SYDVKM. CDR3 sequence: CASGTGWDEQYF. The CDR3 region has the DNA TGTGCCAGCGGGACAGGATGGGACGAGCAGTACTTC.

The V and J genes are TRBV19 and TRBJ2-3, with a weak D call TRBD2 (5 bases). V was cut by 1 base and J by 7 bases, with 12 bases left in between. Germline CDR1 and CDR2: LNHDA and SQIVND (reference sequence). This CDR3 is built from 14 residues. CDR3 coding DNA: TGTGCCAGTAGTATAGGCGGTAGCGCACATACGCAGTATTTT. Protein: CASSIGGSAHTQYF.

The V call is TRBV5-4, the J call TRBJ2-3; D is possibly TRBD2 (6 bases). From germline, CDR1 is SGHNT and CDR2 YYREEE (reference sequence). Deletions cut 3 bases from V and 0 bases from J, with 11 bases between. CDR3 size: 15 residues. The CDR3 DNA sequence: TGTGCCAGCAGCTGGGCCAGCGGGAGCACAGATACGCAGTATTTT. Its translation: CASSWASGSTDTQYF.

CDR3 residues: CASSPMHGDAFF. The DNA of the CDR3 is TGCGCCAGCAGCCCGATGCACGGGGACGCTTTCTTT. The chain has TRBV4-1 and TRBJ1-1, with D possibly being TRBD1 (5 bases). Germline V CDR1 and CDR2: MGHRA, YSYEKL. V shed 4 bases and J shed 11 bases, with 14 bases lying between them. CDR3 length: 12 residues.

The chain combines TRBV5-1 with TRBJ1-1; TRBD1 matches at 8 bases. Germline values: CDR1 SGHRS, CDR2 YFSETQ. With 2 bases clipped from V and 1 base from J, the junction kept 4 bases outside the gene matches. The CDR3 contains 15 residues. Here the CDR3 reads CASSLGQGKNTEAFF. In DNA form, the CDR3 reads TGCGCCAGCAGCTTAGGACAGGGTAAGAACACTGAAGCTTTCTTT. Drawing the rest from reference TRBV5-1 and TRBJ1-1, the complete variable domain is KAGVTQTPRYLIKTRGQQVTLSCSPISGHRSVSWYQQTPGQGLQFLFEYFSETQRNKGNFPGRFSGRQFSNSRSEMNVSTLELGDSALYLCASSLGQGKNTEAFFGQGTRLTVV.

CDR3 sequence (DNA): TGCGCCAGCAGTGATCGAGGACTAGCGGCAAAATCAGATACGCAGTATTTT. This encodes CASSDRGLAAKSDTQYF. The chain joins TRBV10-1 to TRBJ2-3, with TRBD2 matching 10 bases. The trim removed 3 bases at V and 4 bases at J, leaving 10 bases unmatched. CDR1 and CDR2 from the germline V gene are WNHNN and SYGVQD (reference sequence). The CDR3 runs to 17 residues.